The present T cell receptor beta chain was sequenced within a study of blood T cell repertoires in COVID-19. Study-level information: Samples came from the United States, Italy and Spain, spanning acute and convalescent COVID-19. In each case, the material was cDNA or gDNA derived from T cells, B-cell-depleted T cells, or PBMCs.

The V gene's germline CDR1 is LNHNV and CDR2 YYDKDF (reference sequence). With 1 base clipped from V and 4 bases from J, the junction kept 3 bases outside the gene matches. CDR3 length: 16 residues. In the original workflow: By means of reference gene primer amplification, nucleated cell counts were estimated. Assay: immunoSEQ multiplex PCR; the TCRdb copy retains only in-frame clones and omits some. Clonal size and the V and J genes are those of that table, whereas D and trimming came from the DNA. The sample carries around 150,000 clones, roughly 80% recorded once. V gene TRBV15 combines with J gene TRBJ2-3; 12 positions match TRBD2. The source is a woman in her forties or fifties with active or convalescent COVID-19. The sequencing input was peripheral blood. DNA for the CDR3: TGTGCCACCAGCAGAGCGACTAGCGGGGGCTCAGATACGCAGTATTTT. Encoded protein: CATSRATSGGSDTQYF.